The clone carrying this T cell receptor beta chain was counted only a few times. Its antigen is unknown. The record originates from a study of T-cell memory formation after mild COVID-19. CDR1 and CDR2 (germline): SGHRS, YFSETQ. J lost 2 bases, V lost 4 bases, and 12 bases had no gene match. The CDR3 sequence is 16 residues long. In TCRdb, the 5' RACE reads were re-called with MiXCR into one record per CDR3 protein. Of around 250,000 distinct CDR3 sequences in the sample, 15% were seen once. Study results and caveats: Second-wave clones peaking on day 37 lacked confirmed SARS-CoV-2 specificity. CD4+ contracting clones were mainly CM and EM; CD8+ ones, EMRA.

The chain is built from TRBV5-1 and TRBJ2-7; 7 bases are shared with TRBD2. Sequenced material: PBMCs or a T cell subset sorted from them (not recorded which). The origin of this receptor is an adult woman who had mild COVID-19 (a few samples of this study predate the infection). Cell type and time point are not known. The CDR3: CASSLSRSGATYEQYF. CDR3 DNA sequence: TGCGCCAGCAGCCTGTCTCGGAGCGGGGCGACCTACGAGCAGTACTTC. The entire variable domain, with the rest obtained from reference TRBV5-1 and TRBJ2-7, is as follows: KAGVTQTPRYLIKTRGQQVTLSCSPISGHRSVSWYQQTPGQGLQFLFEYFSETQRNKGNFPGRFSGRQFSNSRSEMNVSTLELGDSALYLCASSLSRSGATYEQYFGPGTRLTVT.